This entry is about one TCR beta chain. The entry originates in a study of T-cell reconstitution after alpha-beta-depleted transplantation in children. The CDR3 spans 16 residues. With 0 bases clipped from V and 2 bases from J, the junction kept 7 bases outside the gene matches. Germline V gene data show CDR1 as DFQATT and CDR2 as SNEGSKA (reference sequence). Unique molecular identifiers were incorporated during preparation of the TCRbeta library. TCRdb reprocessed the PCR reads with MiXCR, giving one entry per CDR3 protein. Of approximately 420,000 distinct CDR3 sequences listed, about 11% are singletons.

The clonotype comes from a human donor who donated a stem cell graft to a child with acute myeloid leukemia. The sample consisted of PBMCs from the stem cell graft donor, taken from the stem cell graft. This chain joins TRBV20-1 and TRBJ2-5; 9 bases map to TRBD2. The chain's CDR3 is CSARDISGGYQETQYF. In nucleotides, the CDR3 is TGCAGTGCTAGAGATATCAGCGGGGGGTATCAAGAGACCCAGTACTTC.